This T cell receptor beta chain was identified in a study of shared clonotypes between healthy human individuals. Investigators spread the genomic DNA of each subset evenly over several immunoSEQ plates. The repertoire was sequenced with immunoSEQ multiplex PCR; TCRdb's copy has only in-frame clones and lacks some. This sample yields 1,400,000 or so clones, of which approximately 98.5% are seen a single time; 0.3% to 0.45% belongs to the top ten. This clonotype was sampled from a man aged 30 to 45 in good health. Source material: naive CD4+ T cells sorted from blood. Indicated subset: CD45RA+ positively selected.

This CDR3 reads CASSYPSPGNQPQHF. DNA of the CDR3: TGTGCCAGCAGTTATCCGTCACCCGGCAATCAGCCCCAGCATTTT. This chain links TRBV6-6 with TRBJ1-5, with D unresolved. The V gene lost 3 bases and the J gene lost 2 bases, with 11 bases spanning the gap. The CDR3 sequence is 15 residues long. Germline V gene sequence: CDR1 MNHNY, CDR2 SVGAGI (reference sequence).